The present T cell receptor (beta chain) was sequenced within a study of T-cell reconstitution after alpha-beta-depleted transplantation in children. This CDR3 contains 14 residues. V was clipped by 7 bases and J by 1 base, with 13 bases between them. This clonotype came up a few times. Construction of the TCRbeta library involved unique molecular identifiers. TCRdb called the PCR reads again in MiXCR, with one record for every CDR3 protein. This table has more than 550,000 distinct CDR3 sequences, 8% to 11% appearing once. The sequences come from PBMCs from the stem cell graft donor, collected from the stem cell graft. The sequence came from a human donor who donated a stem cell graft to a child with acute myeloid leukemia. V and J are TRBV12-3 or TRBV12-4 and TRBJ1-1, with D unresolved. The CDR3: CASTPVSQNTEAFF. The CDR3 DNA reads as TGTGCCAGCACCCCCGTCAGCCAGAACACTGAAGCTTTCTTT.